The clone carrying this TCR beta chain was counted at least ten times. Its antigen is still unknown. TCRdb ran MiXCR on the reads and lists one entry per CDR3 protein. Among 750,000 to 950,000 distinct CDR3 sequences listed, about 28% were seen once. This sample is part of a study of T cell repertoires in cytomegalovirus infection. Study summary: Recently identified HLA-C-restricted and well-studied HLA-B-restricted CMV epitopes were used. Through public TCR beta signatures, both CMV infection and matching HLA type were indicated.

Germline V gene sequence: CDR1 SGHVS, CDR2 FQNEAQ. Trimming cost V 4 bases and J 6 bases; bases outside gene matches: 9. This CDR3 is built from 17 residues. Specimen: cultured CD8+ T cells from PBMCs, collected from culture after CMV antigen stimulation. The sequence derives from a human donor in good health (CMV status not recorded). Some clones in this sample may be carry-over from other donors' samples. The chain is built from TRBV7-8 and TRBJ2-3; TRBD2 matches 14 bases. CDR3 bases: TGTGCCAGCAGCTCCCGACTAGCGGGGGGGCTGGGGGATACGCAGTATTTT. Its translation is CASSSRLAGGLGDTQYF.